This TCR beta chain was documented in a study of cytomegalovirus exposure and HLA in healthy donors. Study summary: An early data release held 70 million to 90 million unique TCRs from HLA-typed donors. General study findings and limits: An assumption of roughly uniform sequencing depth across donors underlay the presence/absence analyses. A further, later analysis showed that HLA-associated TCR beta chains (compared with equally common others) were more clonally expanded. Highest at DRB1 and lowest at HLA-C, TCR association rates differed among HLA loci in a later analysis.

CDR1 and CDR2 from the germline V gene are GTSNPN and SVGIG (reference sequence). V lost 0 bases and J lost 3, with 5 bases in between. The CDR3 extends over 12 amino acids. Notes on this clone: Its specificity is not known.

The study ran its PCR with 60 Vbeta and 13 Jbeta primers. Only in-frame clones appear in the TCRdb table, and some are missing; sequencing was by immunoSEQ multiplex PCR. Among 120,000 or so clones listed, approximately 80% were seen once. This receptor was taken from a man younger than 35 in good health and CMV-seronegative. The sequencing sample was made of PBMCs. The gene calls are TRBV30 and TRBJ1-2; D is unresolved. CDR3 in amino acids: CAWSVLDYGYTF. For the CDR3, the DNA is TGTGCCTGGAGTGTACTCGACTATGGCTACACCTTC.